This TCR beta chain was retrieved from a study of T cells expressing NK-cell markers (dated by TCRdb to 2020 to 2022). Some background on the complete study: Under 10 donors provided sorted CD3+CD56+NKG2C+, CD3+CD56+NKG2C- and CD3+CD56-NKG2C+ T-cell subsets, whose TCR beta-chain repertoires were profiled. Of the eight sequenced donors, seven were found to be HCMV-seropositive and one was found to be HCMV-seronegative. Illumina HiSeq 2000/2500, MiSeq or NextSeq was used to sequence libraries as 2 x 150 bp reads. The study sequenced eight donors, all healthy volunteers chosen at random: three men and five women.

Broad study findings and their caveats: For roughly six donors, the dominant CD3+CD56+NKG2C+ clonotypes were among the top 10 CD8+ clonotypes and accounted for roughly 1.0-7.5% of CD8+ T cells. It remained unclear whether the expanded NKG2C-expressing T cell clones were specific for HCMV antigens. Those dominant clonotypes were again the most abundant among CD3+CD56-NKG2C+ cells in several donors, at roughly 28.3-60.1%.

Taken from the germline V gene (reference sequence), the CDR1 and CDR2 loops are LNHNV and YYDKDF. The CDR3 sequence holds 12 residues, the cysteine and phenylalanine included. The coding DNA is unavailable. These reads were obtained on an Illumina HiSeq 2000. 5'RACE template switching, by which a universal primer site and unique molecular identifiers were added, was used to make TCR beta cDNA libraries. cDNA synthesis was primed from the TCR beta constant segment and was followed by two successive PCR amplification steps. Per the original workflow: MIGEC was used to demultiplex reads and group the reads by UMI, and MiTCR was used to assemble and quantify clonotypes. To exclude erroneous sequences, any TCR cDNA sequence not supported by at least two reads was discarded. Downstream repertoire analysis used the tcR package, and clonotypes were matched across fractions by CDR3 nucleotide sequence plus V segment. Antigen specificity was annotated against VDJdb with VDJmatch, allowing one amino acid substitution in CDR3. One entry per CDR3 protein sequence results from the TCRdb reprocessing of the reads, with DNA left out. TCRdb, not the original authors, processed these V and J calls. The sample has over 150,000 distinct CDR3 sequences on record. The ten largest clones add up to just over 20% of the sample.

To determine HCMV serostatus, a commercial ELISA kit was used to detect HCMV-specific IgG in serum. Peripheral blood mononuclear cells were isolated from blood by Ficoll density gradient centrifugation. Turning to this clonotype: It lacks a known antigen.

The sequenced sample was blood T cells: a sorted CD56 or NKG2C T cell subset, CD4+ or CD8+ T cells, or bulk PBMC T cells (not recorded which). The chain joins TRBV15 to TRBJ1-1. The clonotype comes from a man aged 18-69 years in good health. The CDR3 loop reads CATSSARTEAFF. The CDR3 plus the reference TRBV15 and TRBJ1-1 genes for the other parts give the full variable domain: DAMVIQNPRYQVTQFGKPVTLSCSQTLNHNVMYWYQQKSSQAPKLLFHYYDKDFNNEADTPDNFQSRRPNTSFCFLDIRSPGLGDTAMYLCATSSARTEAFFGQGTRLTVV.